The 31 T cell receptor beta chains below come from one sample, sequenced in a study of blood T cell repertoires in COVID-19. Profiling relied on immunoSEQ multiplex PCR, and the TCRdb table lists in-frame clones only, not all of them. The table lists a few hundred thousand clones, approximately 80% of them singletons. The sample taken for sequencing was peripheral blood. These receptors all come from a man aged 45-65 years with active or convalescent COVID-19.

The gene calls are TRBV2 and TRBJ1-5; D is ambiguous. The germline CDR1 and CDR2 sequences are SNHLY and FYNNEI. The ends were cut back, 3 bases at V and 1 base at J, with 10 bases in the middle. The CDR3 sequence is 15 residues long. CDR3 amino acids: CASSDPQASNQPQHF. The CDR3 coding sequence is TGTGCCAGCAGTGACCCCCAGGCCAGCAATCAGCCCCAGCATTTT.

V and J are TRBV30 and TRBJ2-5; 12 bases fit TRBD2. After removal of 1 base from V and 4 bases from J, the junction contained 7 bases not matched to a gene. The V gene's germline CDR1 is GTSNPN and CDR2 SVGIG (reference sequence). The CDR3 has 16 amino acids. This chain's CDR3 is CAWSASGRVVGETQYF. The CDR3 DNA reads as TGTGCCTGGAGTGCTAGCGGGAGGGTTGTAGGAGAGACCCAGTACTTC.

On this clone: Different DNA sequences within this sample yield the same CDR3. The chain has TRBV5-1 and TRBJ1-1; TRBD1 is a possible D gene (5 bases). Germline V CDR1 and CDR2: SGHRS, YFSETQ. V lost 4 bases, J lost 0 bases, and 7 bases lay in between. This CDR3 region has 13 residues. The CDR3 DNA follows: TGCGCCAGCAGCCTGACAGTGAACACTGAAGCTTTCTTT. Protein sequence: CASSLTVNTEAFF.

This sequence joins TRBV28 and TRBJ2-6, with TRBD1 as a possible D gene (6 bases). Trimming removed 5 bases at V and 0 bases at J, with 17 bases between. The CDR3 has 18 amino acids. Germline values: CDR1 MDHEN, CDR2 SYDVKM. DNA of the CDR3: TGTGCCAGCAGTCCCACCTGGGGGCCCTCCTCTGGGGCCAACGTCCTGACTTTC. As protein: CASSPTWGPSSGANVLTF. The whole variable domain, filled in from reference TRBV28 and TRBJ2-6, reads DVKVTQSSRYLVKRTGEKVFLECVQDMDHENMFWYRQDPGLGLRLIYFSYDVKMKEKGDIPEGYSVSREKKERFSLILESASTNQTSMYLCASSPTWGPSSGANVLTFGAGSRLTVL.

J is TRBJ1-3 and V is TRBV9; 7 bases line up with TRBD1. The CDR3 length is 14 residues. The germline V gene has CDR1 SGDLS and CDR2 YYNGEE. The junction had 5 bases not matched to a gene; V was cut back by 8 bases and J by 0 bases. The CDR3 bases are TGTGCCAGTAGACAGGGATTCTCTGGAAACACCATATATTTT. Protein product: CASRQGFSGNTIYF.

This clone was seen only a few times. This sequence joins TRBV27 and TRBJ2-2, with TRBD1 as a possible D gene (5 bases). Trimming pared 2 bases from V and 5 bases from J, leaving 9 bases between. The germline gives CDR1 MNHEY, CDR2 SMNVEV (reference sequence). The CDR3 contains 14 residues. CDR3: CASSLSRQTGELFF. The CDR3, as DNA: TGTGCCAGCAGTTTAAGCCGACAGACCGGGGAGCTGTTTTTT.

The genes are TRBV28 and TRBJ2-5, with D possibly TRBD2 on 6 matching bases. V was trimmed by 2 bases and J by 4 bases, leaving 14 bases between them. CDR3 size: 15 residues. The germline CDR1 and CDR2 sequences are MDHEN and SYDVKM. The CDR3 DNA is TGTGCCAGCAGTTTACGTCGGGGGATAGGAGAGACCCAGTACTTC. This encodes CASSLRRGIGETQYF.

The chain carries TRBV19 and TRBJ2-7; 8 bases align to TRBD2. CDR1 and CDR2 (germline): LNHDA, SQIVND (reference sequence). The CDR3 has 14 residues. V shed 3 bases, J shed 7 bases, and the junction held 8 bases outside the gene matches. The CDR3: CASSILAGSGEQYF. DNA of the CDR3: TGTGCCAGTAGTATTCTAGCGGGCTCGGGGGAGCAGTACTTC.

The chain uses TRBV7-9 and TRBJ1-2; TRBD1 matches 12 bases. Unmatched junction bases numbered 21, after V lost 5 bases and J lost 8 bases. This CDR3 spans 19 amino acids. Germline-derived CDR1 and CDR2 are SEHNR and FQNEAQ (reference sequence). The CDR3 reads CASSRGRTGTGGVLGGYTF. The DNA for the CDR3 is TGTGCCAGCAGCCGAGGCCGCACCGGGACAGGGGGCGTCCTGGGGGGCTACACCTTC.

The rearrangement joins TRBV5-1 to TRBJ2-5; 8 positions agree with TRBD2. The CDR3 spans 15 residues. Per the germline V gene, CDR1 is SGHRS and CDR2 is YFSETQ. V lost 0 bases, J lost 4 bases, and 5 bases stayed unmatched. The CDR3 nucleotides are TGCGCCAGCAGCTTGGAACGGGGGGGCCGAGAGACCCAGTACTTC. It yields the protein CASSLERGGRETQYF.

J is TRBJ1-2 and V is TRBV4-1; D remains unclear. The CDR3 consists of 19 residues. CDR1 and CDR2 (germline): MGHRA, YSYEKL. Trimming took off 0 bases at V and 2 bases at J, with 22 bases between the two ends. The CDR3 protein is CASSQDLVPGLTLNYGYTF. As DNA, the CDR3 is TGCGCCAGCAGCCAAGATTTGGTGCCAGGTCTCACCCTCAACTATGGCTACACCTTC.

This clone was seen once. This chain joins TRBV5-4 and TRBJ2-3; unclear D gene. From germline, CDR1 is SGHNT and CDR2 YYREEE (reference sequence). The CDR3 sequence is 15 residues long. The germline V and J ends were trimmed by 4 bases and 0 bases, with 12 bases remaining between them. CDR3 residues: CASSRWAASTDTQYF. CDR3 DNA sequence: TGTGCCAGCAGCCGCTGGGCCGCTAGCACAGATACGCAGTATTTT.

This clone has more than one count but fewer than ten. Written as DNA, the CDR3 is TGTGCCAGCAGTTACCTCCTAAAGGGGTCGGTTTTCAATCAGCCCCAGCATTTT. Translating it yields CASSYLLKGSVFNQPQHF. The chain uses TRBV6-2 or TRBV6-3 and TRBJ1-5, with D perhaps matching TRBD1 (5 bases). The CDR3 has 18 residues. CDR1 is MNHEY, CDR2 SVGEGT, per germline. Between the trimmed V and J ends, which lost 2 bases and 3 bases, there was a span of 20 bases.

This chain connects TRBV10-3 to TRBJ2-7; possibly TRBD1 for D (6 bases). Trimming left V 8 bases short and J 0 bases short, with 20 bases between. Germline values: CDR1 ENHRY, CDR2 SYGVKD. The CDR3 totals 16 residues. CDR3 protein: CAIAGLDRLNSYEQYF. The CDR3 DNA follows: TGTGCCATCGCAGGCTTAGACAGGTTAAACTCCTACGAGCAGTACTTC.

The chain employs TRBV2 and TRBJ2-1; D ambiguous. The V end was cut by 3 bases, the J end by 0 bases, with 6 bases between. Germline loops: CDR1 SNHLY, CDR2 FYNNEI. The CDR3 extends over 14 amino acids. The CDR3 loop is CASSDAGSYNEQFF. The DNA for the CDR3 is TGTGCCAGCAGTGACGCAGGCTCCTACAATGAGCAGTTCTTC.

This clone was counted a single time. At the DNA level, this CDR3 is encoded by other sequences in the same sample as well. The chain links TRBV2 to TRBJ2-7; D uncertain. Trimming left V 4 bases short and J 4 bases short, with 5 bases between. Germline CDR1 SNHLY, CDR2 FYNNEI. The CDR3 loop spans 11 amino acids. The DNA for the CDR3 is TGTGCCAGCAGTGTACAATACGAGCAGTACTTC. Translation: CASSVQYEQYF.

Worth noting for this clone: At one boundary the junction diverges from the germline segment, which might be a read error. V and J are TRBV7-2 and TRBJ1-5; D not certain. CDR3 length: 17 amino acids. In germline, CDR1 is SGHTA, CDR2 FQGNSA. The CDR3 protein is CASNLEVSRHSNQPQHF. CDR3 nucleotide sequence: TGTGCCAGCAACTTAGAAGTATCCAGGCATAGCAATCAGCCCCAGCATTTT.

The chain links TRBV5-1 to TRBJ1-1; possible D gene TRBD1, 6 bases. The CDR3 has 15 residues. Trimming removed 3 bases at V and 0 bases at J, with 12 bases between. Germline V gene sequence: CDR1 SGHRS, CDR2 YFSETQ. The CDR3 DNA reads TGCGCCAGCAGCTCCCCGACAGGCATGAACACTGAAGCTTTCTTT. Translated: CASSSPTGMNTEAFF.

In this sample, this clone turned up once. The gene calls are TRBV6-1 and TRBJ2-5; 7 positions agree with TRBD2. The CDR3 has 16 residues. V was clipped by 3 bases and J by 5 bases; unmatched bases: 12. Germline-derived CDR1 and CDR2 are MNHNS and SASEGT. CDR3 in amino acids: CASSEWGAREGETQYF. For the CDR3, the DNA is TGTGCCAGCAGTGAGTGGGGCGCCAGGGAGGGCGAGACCCAGTACTTC.

J is TRBJ2-2 and V is TRBV4-3; D may be TRBD2 (6 bases). The CDR3 sequence is 17 residues long. In germline, CDR1 is LGHNA, CDR2 YSLEER. The ends were cut back, 1 base at V and 0 bases at J, with 12 bases in the middle. CDR3 region: CASSQVARLANTGELFF. The CDR3 DNA is TGCGCCAGCAGCCAAGTTGCGCGACTAGCGAACACCGGGGAGCTGTTTTTT.

The chain has TRBV19 and TRBJ1-1; 9 bases are shared with TRBD1. Germline lookup yields CDR1 LNHDA and CDR2 SQIVND (reference sequence). The trim removed 3 bases at V and 1 base at J, leaving 3 bases unmatched. This CDR3 region has 15 residues. CDR3: CASSILTGGNTEAFF. The CDR3 DNA follows: TGTGCCAGTAGTATTTTGACAGGGGGGAACACTGAAGCTTTCTTT.

This CDR3 is CASKKSADTQYF. The CDR3, as DNA: TGTGCCAGCAAAAAAAGCGCAGATACGCAGTATTTT. This chain links TRBV9 with TRBJ2-3; D is unresolved. The V end lost 6 bases, the J end lost 4 bases, and 9 bases lay between the germline ends. Looked up from germline, CDR1 is SGDLS and CDR2 is YYNGEE. The CDR3 runs to 12 residues.

The chain joins TRBV6-5 to TRBJ1-5; TRBD1 is a possible D gene (6 bases). Germline V gives CDR1 MNHEY, CDR2 SVGAGI. V was cut by 10 bases and J by 4 bases, with 8 bases left in between. The CDR3 loop spans 11 amino acids. The CDR3 loop reads CATGANQPQHF. In DNA, the CDR3 is TGTGCCACAGGGGCAAATCAGCCCCAGCATTTT.

V is TRBV28 and J is TRBJ1-5; 10 bases are shared with TRBD1. J lost 4 bases, V lost 6 bases, and 9 bases had no gene match. This CDR3 has 16 amino acids. The germline V gene has CDR1 MDHEN and CDR2 SYDVKM. This CDR3 is CASSPPGQGINQPQHF. DNA for the CDR3: TGTGCCAGCAGCCCACCGGGACAGGGGATAAATCAGCCCCAGCATTTT. The variable domain in full, completed from reference TRBV28 and TRBJ1-5, reads DVKVTQSSRYLVKRTGEKVFLECVQDMDHENMFWYRQDPGLGLRLIYFSYDVKMKEKGDIPEGYSVSREKKERFSLILESASTNQTSMYLCASSPPGQGINQPQHFGDGTRLSIL.

The chain carries TRBV7-3 and TRBJ1-5; D remains unclear. CDR1 is SGHTA, CDR2 FQGTGA, per germline. Trimming left V 5 bases short and J 5 bases short, with 13 bases between. The CDR3 runs 14 residues. CDR3 bases: TGTGCCAGCAGCCCCCGTCCGGGTTATCAGCCCCAGCATTTT. Translating it yields CASSPRPGYQPQHF. Full variable domain (remainder filled in from reference TRBV7-3 and TRBJ1-5): GAGVSQTPSNKVTEKGKYVELRCDPISGHTALYWYRQSLGQGPEFLIYFQGTGAADDSGLPNDRFFAVRPEGSVSTLKIQRTERGDSAVYLCASSPRPGYQPQHFGDGTRLSIL.

This rearrangement joins TRBV15 to TRBJ2-2, with 12 bases matching TRBD2. This CDR3 comprises 17 residues. The V gene end was trimmed by 0 bases and the J gene end by 8 bases; junction bases not matched to a gene: 7. Germline CDR1 is LNHNV and CDR2 is YYDKDF (reference sequence). The CDR3 coding sequence is TGTGCCACCAGCAGAGATAGGAGACTAGCGGGAGAAGGGGAGCTGTTTTTT. Residues: CATSRDRRLAGEGELFF.

CDR3 amino acids: CATSRDGGARSYGYTF. CDR3 nucleotide sequence: TGTGCCACCAGCAGAGATGGCGGGGCCAGATCCTATGGCTACACCTTC. This chain links TRBV15 with TRBJ1-2; TRBD1 might be the D (5 bases). The CDR3 is 16 residues long. Germline V CDR1 and CDR2: LNHNV, YYDKDF (reference sequence). With 0 bases removed from V and 4 bases from J, the gap between germline ends came to 15 bases.

V gene TRBV7-3 combines with J gene TRBJ2-7; D might be TRBD2 (5 bases). Trimming pared 1 base from V and 5 bases from J, leaving 12 bases between. CDR3 length equals 14 residues. In germline, CDR1 is SGHTA, CDR2 FQGTGA. In DNA form, the CDR3 reads TGTGCCAGCAGCTTAAATAGCGATTCCAACGAGCAGTACTTC. It codes for CASSLNSDSNEQYF.

This clone appeared once. The chain links TRBV30 to TRBJ2-2, with TRBD2 matching over 8 bases. Trimming cost V 4 bases and J 5 bases; bases outside gene matches: 12. The CDR3 spans 16 residues. Germline V gene sequence: CDR1 GTSNPN, CDR2 SVGIG (reference sequence). The CDR3 sequence is CAWNSGAGGGTGELFF. The CDR3, as DNA: TGTGCCTGGAACAGTGGGGCGGGAGGTGGGACCGGGGAGCTGTTTTTT.

On this clone: One end of the junction is discordant with germline, which a read error may explain. The chain is built from TRBV5-8 and TRBJ2-7; the D gene is possibly TRBD2 (5 bases). This CDR3 is 14 amino acids long. In germline, CDR1 is SGHTS, CDR2 YDEGEE. The CDR3 protein is CASSLAAGAGRSVF. The DNA for the CDR3 is TGTGCCAGCAGCTTGGCCGCGGGTGCAGGTCGAAGTGTGTTC. The variable domain in full, with the rest retrieved from reference TRBV5-8 and TRBJ2-7, is EAGVTQSPTHLIKTRGQQATLRCSPISGHTSVYWYQQALGLGLQFLLWYDEGEERNRGNFPPRFSGRQFPNYSSELNVNALELEDSALYLCASSLAAGAGRSVFGPGTRLTVT.

The chain employs TRBV5-5 and TRBJ2-5; D not resolved. The germline V and J ends were trimmed by 4 bases and 2 bases, with 9 bases remaining between them. This CDR3 is built from 13 residues. The V gene's germline CDR1 is SGHKS and CDR2 YYEKEE (reference sequence). CDR3: CASSRYFQETQYF. The DNA for the CDR3 is TGTGCCAGCAGCCGGTACTTTCAAGAGACCCAGTACTTC.